The 15 T cell receptor beta chains reported below all come from one sample, sequenced in a study of cytomegalovirus exposure and HLA in healthy donors. TCRdb's copy holds only in-frame clones and misses some; the assay was immunoSEQ multiplex PCR. The repertoire has 110,000 or so clones, 85% to 90% of them found once; the top ten carry more than 2%. The material sequenced was PBMCs. The source of these receptors is a woman between 18 and 29 years old in good health and CMV-seronegative.

The chain combines TRBV7-2 with TRBJ2-1, with TRBD2 identical over 10 bases. Per the germline V gene, CDR1 is SGHTA and CDR2 is FQGNSA. V dropped 1 base and J dropped 3; count of bases not matched to a gene: 12. The CDR3 is 19 residues long. DNA of the CDR3: TGTGCCAGCAGCTTAGTGGGGGTGCTAGCGGGGGAGAACTACAATGAGCAGTTCTTC. This gives the protein CASSLVGVLAGENYNEQFF. Combining the CDR3 with reference TRBV7-2 and TRBJ2-1 gives the whole variable domain GAGVSQSPSNKVTEKGKDVELRCDPISGHTALYWYRQSLGQGLEFLIYFQGNSAPDKSGLPSDRFSAERTGGSVSTLTIQRTQQEDSAVYLCASSLVGVLAGENYNEQFFGPGTRLTVL.

This rearrangement joins TRBV6-5 to TRBJ2-2; TRBD2 might be the D (6 bases). The CDR3 extends over 14 amino acids. V dropped 0 bases and J dropped 4 bases, with 6 bases sitting between them. Per germline, CDR1 MNHEY and CDR2 SVGAGI. The CDR3 is CASSYSTSTGELFF. The CDR3 DNA follows: TGTGCCAGCAGTTACTCGACTAGCACCGGGGAGCTGTTTTTT.

The chain is built from TRBV27 and TRBJ1-2, with D perhaps matching TRBD1 (5 bases). Trimming stripped 6 bases from V and 1 base from J, with 18 bases between. Germline V CDR1 and CDR2: MNHEY, SMNVEV (reference sequence). The CDR3 runs 16 residues. Here the CDR3 reads CASRDSRGSVNYGYTF. CDR3 nucleotides: TGTGCCAGCAGAGACAGCCGCGGGAGCGTTAACTATGGCTACACCTTC.

This clone has just one count. J is TRBJ2-1 and V is TRBV4-3, with 13 nucleotides matching TRBD2. The CDR3 has 15 amino acids. Germline trimming cut 0 bases from V and 9 bases from J; bases unmatched to any gene: 2. Germline loops: CDR1 LGHNA, CDR2 YSLEER. The CDR3 region has the DNA TGCGCCAGCAGCCAAGAGGGACTAGCGGGGATTGAGCAGTTCTTC. It codes for CASSQEGLAGIEQFF.

The V and J genes are TRBV15 and TRBJ2-3; D is perhaps TRBD1 (6 bases). CDR3 length: 16 residues. Germline V gives CDR1 LNHNV, CDR2 YYDKDF (reference sequence). V was clipped by 5 bases and J by 3 bases, with 18 bases between them. The chain's CDR3 is CATSPLRTALTDTQYF. Written as DNA, the CDR3 is TGTGCCACCAGCCCGTTAAGGACAGCCCTAACAGATACGCAGTATTTT.

V gene TRBV5-4 combines with J gene TRBJ1-2; the match to TRBD1 covers 9 bases. The CDR3 runs to 14 residues. The germline CDR1 and CDR2 sequences are SGHNT and YYREEE (reference sequence). V trimming: 4 bases; J trimming: 2 bases; junction bases outside the gene matches: 3. In nucleotides, the CDR3 is TGTGCCAGCAGCGCCGGGACAGGGAACTATGGCTACACCTTC. Translation: CASSAGTGNYGYTF.

Concerning this clone: A read error may produce the germline difference seen at one junction end. The chain couples TRBV6-6 to TRBJ2-7, with D maybe TRBD1 (5 bases). From germline, CDR1 is MNHNY and CDR2 SVGAGI (reference sequence). This CDR3 spans 13 amino acids. CDR3 nucleotide sequence: TGTGCCAGCAGTTACTCGGGGCCAGAACGTTCCCTCTTC. This encodes CASSYSGPERSLF.

The CDR3 loop is CASSVGGGGEQFF. The CDR3 DNA follows: TGTGCCAGCAGCGTAGGGGGGGGTGGTGAGCAGTTCTTC. The chain has TRBV9 and TRBJ2-1; 7 nucleotides align to TRBD2. With 0 bases clipped from V and 9 bases from J, the junction kept 3 bases outside the gene matches. The germline gives CDR1 SGDLS, CDR2 YYNGEE. The CDR3 is 13 residues long.

The CDR3 reads CSASGVYEQYF. Here the CDR3 DNA reads TGCAGTGCTAGCGGGGTCTACGAGCAGTACTTC. The V gene is TRBV20-1, the J gene TRBJ2-7; maybe TRBD2 (5 bases). Germline CDR1 DFQATT, CDR2 SNEGSKA (reference sequence). The CDR3 loop spans 11 amino acids. V dropped 3 bases and J dropped 3 bases, with 6 bases sitting between them.

This clone was recorded only once. The V call is TRBV19, the J call TRBJ2-1; TRBD2 agrees at 9 bases. Germline assignment: CDR1 LNHDA and CDR2 SQIVND (reference sequence). Trimming took 5 bases from V and 10 from J; bases not matched to a gene: 9. The CDR3 has 14 amino acids. The DNA for the CDR3 is TGTGCCAGTAGTCTATCGCGGGGGGGCGGAGAGCAGTTCTTC. Translating gives CASSLSRGGGEQFF.

The chain uses TRBV7-8 and TRBJ2-5; D is ambiguous. Trimming pared 5 bases from V and 4 bases from J, leaving 11 bases between. Germline CDR1 SGHVS, CDR2 FQNEAQ. The CDR3 length is 13 residues. The CDR3 DNA is TGTGCCAGCAGCGCCCGGTATGGAGAGACCCAGTACTTC. This codes for CASSARYGETQYF.

V usage is TRBV27 and J usage is TRBJ1-4; D remains ambiguous. The CDR3 spans 15 residues. CDR1 is MNHEY, CDR2 SMNVEV, per germline (reference sequence). The ends were cut back, 4 bases at V and 1 base at J, with 10 bases in the middle. CDR3 sequence reads: CASSSIVETNEKLFF. The CDR3 bases are TGTGCCAGCAGTTCCATCGTAGAAACTAATGAAAAACTGTTTTTT.

This clone was counted once. The genes are TRBV6-5 and TRBJ2-7, with D uncertain. CDR1 and CDR2 from the germline V gene are MNHEY and SVGAGI. The CDR3 runs 13 residues. The V gene lost 5 bases and the J gene lost 2 bases, with 10 bases spanning the gap. In nucleotides, the CDR3 is TGTGCCAGCAGTCTCAAACGGGCCTACGAGCAGTACTTC. Protein sequence: CASSLKRAYEQYF.

The chain carries TRBV7-9 and TRBJ1-5; D might be TRBD1 (6 bases). Trimming removed 4 bases from V and 7 bases from J, with 17 bases in between. Germline CDR1 and CDR2: SEHNR and FQNEAQ (reference sequence). The CDR3 contains 15 residues. The CDR3: CASSSGGYQGQPQHF. Here the CDR3 DNA reads TGTGCCAGCAGCTCCGGGGGGTACCAGGGGCAGCCCCAGCATTTT.

The chain combines TRBV4-2 with TRBJ2-1; TRBD2 matches 9 bases. Germline CDR1 LGHNA, CDR2 YNFKEQ. The V and J ends lost 2 bases and 3 bases, in that order; junction bases with no gene match: 11. The CDR3 covers 18 residues. CDR3 bases: TGTGCCAGCAGCCAAACCCCTAGCGGGGAGGGTTTCTACAATGAGCAGTTCTTC. This sequence encodes CASSQTPSGEGFYNEQFF.